A single TCR beta chain is shown here with its context. Sequenced by immunoSEQ multiplex PCR; TCRdb stores in-frame clones only, minus some. The sample consists of some 120,000 clones, over 75% of them appearing once. The sample comes from a study of T cell responses to AZD1222 COVID-19 vaccine. Germline V gene data show CDR1 as SGHVS and CDR2 as FQNEAQ. V dropped 4 bases and J dropped 4 bases, with 8 bases sitting between them. This CDR3 has 13 residues. The clonotype originates from an adult in good health. This sequence joins TRBV7-8 and TRBJ1-3; a weak D match, TRBD1 (6 bases). The sample was peripheral blood, taken on day 0 of AZD1222 vaccination. The CDR3 spells CASSSGDGNTIYF. Here the CDR3 DNA reads TGTGCCAGCAGCTCAGGGGACGGAAACACCATATATTTT.